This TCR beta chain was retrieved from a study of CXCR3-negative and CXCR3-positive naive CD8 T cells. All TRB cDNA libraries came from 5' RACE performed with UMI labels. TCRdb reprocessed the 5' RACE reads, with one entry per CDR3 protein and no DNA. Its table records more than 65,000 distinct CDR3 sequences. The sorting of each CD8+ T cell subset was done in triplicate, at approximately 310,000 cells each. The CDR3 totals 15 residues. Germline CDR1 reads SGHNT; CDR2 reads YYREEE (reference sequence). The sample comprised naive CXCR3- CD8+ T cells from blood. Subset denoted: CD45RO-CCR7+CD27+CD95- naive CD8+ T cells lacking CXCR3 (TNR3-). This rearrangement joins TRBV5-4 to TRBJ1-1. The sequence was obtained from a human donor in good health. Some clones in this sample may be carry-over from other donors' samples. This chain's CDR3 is CASSPGPAVNTEAFF.